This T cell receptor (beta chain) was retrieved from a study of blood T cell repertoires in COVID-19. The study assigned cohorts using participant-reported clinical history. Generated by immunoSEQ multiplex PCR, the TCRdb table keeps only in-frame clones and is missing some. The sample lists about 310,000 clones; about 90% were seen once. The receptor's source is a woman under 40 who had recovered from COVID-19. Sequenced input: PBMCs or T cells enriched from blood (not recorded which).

CDR3 residues: CARDPTSGTGELFF. The DNA for the CDR3 is TGTGCCAGGGACCCGACTAGCGGTACCGGGGAGCTGTTTTTT. The V gene is TRBV7-9, the J gene TRBJ2-2; 9 nucleotides align to TRBD2. CDR1 and CDR2 (germline): SEHNR, FQNEAQ (reference sequence). V was pared by 9 bases and J by 5 bases, with 7 bases of the junction left unmatched. The CDR3 covers 14 residues.